This T cell receptor beta chain was documented in a study of early T cells in non-severe SARS-CoV-2 infection. The wider study: Chains stayed unpaired after sequencing of bulk RNA from unsorted whole blood.

Regarding this clonotype: Its antigen is undetermined.

CDR3 size: 13 residues. Per germline, CDR1 SQVTM and CDR2 ANQGSEA. The V and J ends lost 7 bases and 4 bases, in that order; junction bases with no gene match: 8. Molecules of cDNA were individually given unique molecular identifiers that were attached to them. TCRdb re-called the 5' RACE reads with MiXCR, one entry per CDR3 protein. The profile shows tens of thousands of distinct CDR3 sequences, around 9.1% of them singletons. Study-wide results and caveats: VDJdb matching skewed toward anti-spike CD8 responses, missing private and CD4 specificities.

The source was whole blood, collected at baseline. V and J are TRBV29-1 and TRBJ2-7; TRBD2 matches at 9 bases. This TCR came from an adult who was a healthcare worker with PCR-confirmed SARS-CoV-2 infection or an uninfected control (not recorded which). This CDR3 reads CSAASGGQYEQYF. The CDR3 DNA follows: TGCAGCGCAGCCAGCGGGGGGCAATACGAGCAGTACTTC.